This T cell receptor (beta chain) was retrieved from a study of blood T cell repertoires in COVID-19. About the study: Sites across the United States, Italy and Spain contributed samples from acute and convalescent COVID-19.

Patients of the Seattle cohort, enrolled during active infection, were followed longitudinally. TCRdb's copy holds only in-frame clones and misses some; the assay was immunoSEQ multiplex PCR. The sample yields about 150,000 clones, approximately 80% seen once. The germline V gene has CDR1 SGHRS and CDR2 YFSETQ. The CDR3 loop spans 16 amino acids. The V and J ends lost 4 bases and 4 bases, in that order; junction bases with no gene match: 3. This sequence joins TRBV5-1 and TRBJ2-1; TRBD2 matches 15 bases. This sequence originates from a woman aged 60-75 years with COVID-19, enrolled during active disease. Sequenced input: peripheral blood. The CDR3 DNA reads as TGCGCCAGCAGCCTAGGGACTAGCGGGGGGTACAATGAGCAGTTCTTC. Translated: CASSLGTSGGYNEQFF.